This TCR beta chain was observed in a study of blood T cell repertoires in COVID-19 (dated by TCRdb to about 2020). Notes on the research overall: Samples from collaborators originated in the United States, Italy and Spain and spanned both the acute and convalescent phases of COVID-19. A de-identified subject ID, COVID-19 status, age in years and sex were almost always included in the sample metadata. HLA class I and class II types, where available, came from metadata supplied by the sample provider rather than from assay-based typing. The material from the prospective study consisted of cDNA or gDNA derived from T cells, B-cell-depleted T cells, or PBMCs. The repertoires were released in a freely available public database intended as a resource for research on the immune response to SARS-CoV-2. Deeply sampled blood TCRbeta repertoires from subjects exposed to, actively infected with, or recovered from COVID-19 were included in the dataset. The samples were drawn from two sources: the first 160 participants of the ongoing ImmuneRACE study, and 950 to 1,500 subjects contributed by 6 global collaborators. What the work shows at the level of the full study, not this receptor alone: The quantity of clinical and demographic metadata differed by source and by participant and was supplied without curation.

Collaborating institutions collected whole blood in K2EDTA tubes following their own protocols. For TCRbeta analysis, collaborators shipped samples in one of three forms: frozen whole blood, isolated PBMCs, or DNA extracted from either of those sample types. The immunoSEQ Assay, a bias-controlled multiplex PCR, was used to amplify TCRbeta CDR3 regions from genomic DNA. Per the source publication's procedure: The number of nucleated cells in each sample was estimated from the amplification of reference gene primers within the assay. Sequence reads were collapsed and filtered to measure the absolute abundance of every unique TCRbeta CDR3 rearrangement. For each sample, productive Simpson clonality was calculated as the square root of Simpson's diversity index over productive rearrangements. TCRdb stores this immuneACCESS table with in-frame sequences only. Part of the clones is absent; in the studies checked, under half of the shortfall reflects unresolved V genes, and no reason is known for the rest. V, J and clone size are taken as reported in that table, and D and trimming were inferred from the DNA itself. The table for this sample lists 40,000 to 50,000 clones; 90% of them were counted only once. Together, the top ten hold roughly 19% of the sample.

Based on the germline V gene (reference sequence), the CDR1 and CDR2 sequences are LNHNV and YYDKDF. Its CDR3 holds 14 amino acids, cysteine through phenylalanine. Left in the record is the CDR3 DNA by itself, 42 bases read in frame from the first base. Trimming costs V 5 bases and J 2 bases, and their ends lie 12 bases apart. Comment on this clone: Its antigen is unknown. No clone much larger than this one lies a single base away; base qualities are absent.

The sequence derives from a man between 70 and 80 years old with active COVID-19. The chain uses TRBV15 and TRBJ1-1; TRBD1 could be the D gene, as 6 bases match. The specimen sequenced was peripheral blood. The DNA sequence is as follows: TGTGCCACCAGCGAGGGGGATCTTAACACTGAAGCTTTCTTT. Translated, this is CATSEGDLNTEAFF. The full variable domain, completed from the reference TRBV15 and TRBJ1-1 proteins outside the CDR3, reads DAMVIQNPRYQVTQFGKPVTLSCSQTLNHNVMYWYQQKSSQAPKLLFHYYDKDFNNEADTPDNFQSRRPNTSFCFLDIRSPGLGDTAMYLCATSEGDLNTEAFFGQGTRLTVV.